Following are 21 T cell receptor beta chains from one sample sequenced in a study of neoadjuvant anti-PD-1 for oral cavity cancer. Clones were sequenced by immunoSEQ multiplex PCR, and TCRdb holds only the in-frame ones, with some missing. The data show about 14,000 clones, with just over 65% seen just once and roughly 2.3% held by the top ten. The sequenced sample was PBMCs, obtained before nivolumab (anti-PD-1) treatment. Receptors originate from a person between 40 and 85 years old with oral cavity squamous cell carcinoma.

J is TRBJ2-2 and V is TRBV19; perhaps TRBD2 as D (6 bases). Trimming removed 7 bases from V and 2 bases from J, with 17 bases in between. This CDR3 has 16 residues. Germline-derived CDR1 and CDR2 are LNHDA and SQIVND (reference sequence). The CDR3 loop is CASNVGTGVNTGELFF. CDR3 sequence (DNA): TGTGCCAGTAATGTTGGAACGGGGGTTAACACCGGGGAGCTGTTTTTT.

The chain has TRBV5-1 and TRBJ1-1; TRBD1 aligns across 8 bases. CDR3 size: 16 residues. Germline lookup yields CDR1 SGHRS and CDR2 YFSETQ. Trimming cost V 3 bases and J 7 bases; bases outside gene matches: 14. The CDR3 loop is CASSSTGGNVRGEAFF. The DNA for the CDR3 is TGCGCCAGCAGCTCTACAGGGGGGAACGTGAGGGGTGAAGCTTTCTTT.

There are a few counts of this clone. This sequence joins TRBV18 and TRBJ2-5; the D call may be TRBD1 or TRBD2 (5 bases each). The CDR3 is 15 amino acids. Germline CDR1 reads KGHSH; CDR2 reads LQKENI. Trimming left V 2 bases short and J 0 bases short, with 10 bases between. The CDR3 sequence: CASSPRRGDQETQYF. The DNA of the CDR3 is TGTGCCAGCTCACCAAGGCGAGGGGACCAAGAGACCCAGTACTTC. Using reference TRBV18 and TRBJ2-5 for the parts outside the CDR3, the full variable domain is NAGVMQNPRHLVRRRGQEARLRCSPMKGHSHVYWYRQLPEEGLKFMVYLQKENIIDESGMPKERFSAEFPKEGPSILRIQQVVRGDSAAYFCASSPRRGDQETQYFGPGTRLLVL.

The chain carries TRBV28 and TRBJ2-7; D is ambiguous. Germline loops: CDR1 MDHEN, CDR2 SYDVKM. The CDR3 is 10 amino acids. V was shortened by 8 bases and J by 2 bases, with 4 bases between the two germline ends. CDR3 loop: CASATYEQYF. Written as DNA, the CDR3 is TGTGCCAGCGCCACCTACGAGCAGTACTTC.

V usage is TRBV7-9 and J usage is TRBJ1-4, with 7 nucleotides matching TRBD1. The CDR3 is 17 residues long. The J segment lost 0 bases and the V segment lost 2 bases, leaving 6 bases of the junction unmatched. From germline, CDR1 is SEHNR and CDR2 FQNEAQ (reference sequence). CDR3 in amino acids: CASSLRGQQTTNEKLFF. CDR3 nucleotide sequence: TGTGCCAGCAGCTTAAGGGGACAGCAAACAACTAATGAAAAACTGTTTTTT.

This clone appeared a few times. The genes are TRBV18 and TRBJ2-5; 8 positions match TRBD2. Germline lookup yields CDR1 KGHSH and CDR2 LQKENI. V trimming: 6 bases; J trimming: 1 base; junction bases outside the gene matches: 1. The CDR3 has 13 amino acids. DNA for the CDR3: TGTGCCAGCTCCCGGGGGGGCCAAGAGACCCAGTACTTC. Amino acids: CASSRGGQETQYF.

The V gene is TRBV19, the J gene TRBJ2-3, with unresolved D. V lost 5 bases to trimming and J lost 7 bases, with 16 bases between them. CDR1 is LNHDA, CDR2 SQIVND, per germline (reference sequence). The CDR3 runs to 14 residues. The CDR3 DNA reads TGTGCCAGTAGTCGACCGGACCAGGCCAATACGCAGTATTTT. Protein: CASSRPDQANTQYF.

The rearrangement links TRBV27 to TRBJ2-3; D not certain. CDR3 length: 12 residues. V lost 5 bases and J lost 8, with 11 bases in between. Germline-derived CDR1 and CDR2 are MNHEY and SMNVEV (reference sequence). The CDR3 is CASSPPGGTQYF. The CDR3 region has the DNA TGTGCCAGCAGTCCCCCGGGTGGTACGCAGTATTTT.

This clone was detected only a few times. V is TRBV5-1 and J is TRBJ1-1; 9 nucleotides align to TRBD1. Germline lookup yields CDR1 SGHRS and CDR2 YFSETQ. The CDR3 covers 15 residues. The junction had 6 bases not matched to a gene; V was cut back by 5 bases and J by 1 base. Here the CDR3 reads CASRTEDRGNTEAFF. The CDR3 DNA is TGCGCCAGCAGAACCGAGGACAGGGGGAACACTGAAGCTTTCTTT.

This clone occurred once. The rearrangement joins TRBV5-6 to TRBJ2-3; D gene unclear. CDR1 and CDR2 from the germline V gene are SGHDT and YYEEEE. The CDR3 consists of 13 residues. Trimming stripped 7 bases from V and 2 bases from J, with 11 bases between. As DNA, the CDR3 is TGTGCCAGCGCTCGAGGATACACAGATACGCAGTATTTT. Translating it yields CASARGYTDTQYF.

J is TRBJ1-1 and V is TRBV11-2; D is ambiguous. Trimming took 1 base from V and 2 from J, leaving 11 bases between them. This CDR3 is built from 15 residues. The germline V gene has CDR1 SGHAT and CDR2 FQNNGV. CDR3 coding DNA: TGTGCCAGCAGCTTAGCAGTAACGGGAAACACTGAAGCTTTCTTT. It is translated as CASSLAVTGNTEAFF.

This clone was counted only a few times. This chain uses TRBV2 with TRBJ2-5; tentative D call: TRBD2 (6 bases). V shed 6 bases and J shed 1 base, with 9 bases lying between them. CDR3 length equals 13 residues. The germline CDR1 and CDR2 sequences are SNHLY and FYNNEI. The CDR3 protein is CASRRGIQETQYF. The CDR3, as DNA: TGTGCCAGCAGACGGGGGATCCAAGAGACCCAGTACTTC.

In nucleotides, the CDR3 is TGTGCTAGTGGTTCCGGGGGTACTGAAGCTTTCTTT. Translated, it gives CASGSGGTEAFF. The genes are TRBV12-5 and TRBJ1-1, with a tentative D call TRBD1 (5 bases). CDR1 and CDR2 (germline): LGHNT, FRNRAP. V was trimmed by 4 bases and J by 5 bases, leaving 8 bases between them. The CDR3 covers 12 residues.

A few counts support this clone. The V gene is TRBV29-1, the J gene TRBJ1-1; D perhaps matches TRBD1 (5 bases). This CDR3 is 16 amino acids long. V was pared by 0 bases and J by 5 bases, with 19 bases between. From germline, CDR1 is SQVTM and CDR2 ANQGSEA. CDR3 in DNA: TGCAGCGTTGAAGATAGAAAGGGACCCGGGAGGACTGAAGCTTTCTTT. This gives the protein CSVEDRKGPGRTEAFF.

The chain links TRBV6-5 to TRBJ2-1; D gene uncertain. Looked up from germline, CDR1 is MNHEY and CDR2 is SVGAGI. V was pared by 9 bases and J by 1 base, with 10 bases between. The CDR3 runs 13 residues. CDR3 coding DNA: TGTGCCAGTAGTCCCTCTTCCTACAATGAGCAGTTCTTC. Translation gives CASSPSSYNEQFF.

V and J are TRBV7-6 and TRBJ2-5; 7 bases are a match to TRBD2. The J segment lost 6 bases and the V segment lost 5 bases, leaving 12 bases of the junction unmatched. This CDR3 region has 15 residues. The germline V gene has CDR1 SGHVS and CDR2 FNYEAQ. CDR3 sequence reads: CASSPWGGTEKTQYF. The CDR3 coding sequence is TGTGCCAGCAGCCCTTGGGGGGGAACCGAGAAGACCCAGTACTTC. Full variable domain (remainder filled in from reference TRBV7-6 and TRBJ2-5): GAGVSQSPRYKVTKRGQDVALRCDPISGHVSLYWYRQALGQGPEFLTYFNYEAQQDKSGLPNDRFSAERPEGSISTLTIQRTEQRDSAMYRCASSPWGGTEKTQYFGPGTRLLVL.

This clone has a handful of counts. This rearrangement joins TRBV7-2 to TRBJ1-1, with no clear D. V dropped 3 bases and J dropped 5 bases, with 10 bases sitting between them. Germline CDR1 is SGHTA and CDR2 is FQGNSA. There are 13 residues in the CDR3. CDR3 in amino acids: CASSLRGRTEAFF. In DNA, the CDR3 is TGTGCCAGCAGCTTGCGCGGAAGAACTGAAGCTTTCTTT.

This clone turned up a few times. This chain connects TRBV15 to TRBJ1-3; D is unclear. Germline loops: CDR1 LNHNV, CDR2 YYDKDF (reference sequence). The CDR3 has 12 amino acids. V was trimmed by 5 bases and J by 8 bases, leaving 10 bases between them. CDR3 region: CATSPLGDTIYF. The CDR3 DNA sequence: TGTGCCACCAGCCCGTTGGGAGACACCATATATTTT. The entire variable domain, with the rest obtained from reference TRBV15 and TRBJ1-3, is as follows: DAMVIQNPRYQVTQFGKPVTLSCSQTLNHNVMYWYQQKSSQAPKLLFHYYDKDFNNEADTPDNFQSRRPNTSFCFLDIRSPGLGDTAMYLCATSPLGDTIYFGEGSWLTVV.

V and J are TRBV12-2 and TRBJ2-7; the table's D gene call, TRBD2, was not cross checked with the DNA. TRBV12-2 is a pseudogene. The length of the CDR3 is 18 residues. CDR3 in DNA: TGTGCAAGTCGCCTACGGTGGGTAGCGGGGGAATTTACCTACGAGCAGTACTTC. Amino acid sequence: CASRLRWVAGEFTYEQYF.

This chain joins TRBV11-2 and TRBJ1-4; D perhaps matches TRBD1 (6 bases). Deletions cut 5 bases from V and 3 bases from J, with 19 bases between. The CDR3 spans 17 residues. Germline CDR1 is SGHAT and CDR2 is FQNNGV. CDR3 sequence: CASSGQGRGVANEKLFF. The CDR3 region has the DNA TGTGCCAGCAGCGGGCAGGGGCGGGGTGTGGCTAATGAAAAACTGTTTTTT.

The chain carries TRBV28 and TRBJ1-4; D unresolved. The V end lost 5 bases, the J end lost 1 base, and 14 bases lay between the germline ends. This CDR3 contains 16 residues. Looked up from germline, CDR1 is MDHEN and CDR2 is SYDVKM. The CDR3 reads CASSGSIGKTNEKLFF. CDR3 nucleotide sequence: TGTGCCAGCAGTGGATCTATCGGAAAAACTAATGAAAAACTGTTTTTT.